This T cell receptor beta chain was sequenced for a study of T-cell memory formation after mild COVID-19. Study at large: For the most part, TCR clusters were specific to one donor. Study conclusions and caveats: Whether day 37 second-wave clones are SARS-CoV-2-specific was not confirmed.

MiXCR, applied by TCRdb to the 5' RACE reads, yields one record per CDR3 protein. The table has about 16,000 distinct CDR3 sequences, around 20% seen once. This CDR3 comprises 16 residues. Germline loops: CDR1 ENHRY, CDR2 SYGVKD. V lost 6 bases and J 4 bases, leaving 21 bases between the germline ends. This clonotype came up many times. Its matching antigen is unknown. This TCR was sampled from a man younger than 35 who had mild COVID-19 (a few samples of this study predate the infection). Cell type and time point are not known. Sample: PBMCs or a T cell subset sorted from them (not recorded which). The chain uses TRBV10-3 and TRBJ1-2, with D possibly matching TRBD1 (5 bases). This CDR3 is CAIRNPDRPPSYGYTF. Written as DNA, the CDR3 is TGTGCCATCAGGAATCCAGACAGACCGCCTTCCTATGGCTACACCTTC.